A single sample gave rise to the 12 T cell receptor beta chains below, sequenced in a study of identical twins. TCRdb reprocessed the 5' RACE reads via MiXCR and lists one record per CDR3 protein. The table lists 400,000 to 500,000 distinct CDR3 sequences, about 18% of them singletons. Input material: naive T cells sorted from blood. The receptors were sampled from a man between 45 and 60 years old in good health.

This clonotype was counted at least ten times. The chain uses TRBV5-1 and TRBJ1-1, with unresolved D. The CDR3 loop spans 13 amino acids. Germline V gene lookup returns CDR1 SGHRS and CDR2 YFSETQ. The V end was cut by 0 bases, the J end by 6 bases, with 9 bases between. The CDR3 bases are TGCGCCAGCAGCTTGGGTCAATGGGCTGAAGCTTTCTTT. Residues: CASSLGQWAEAFF. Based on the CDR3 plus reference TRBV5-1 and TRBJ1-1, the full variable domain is KAGVTQTPRYLIKTRGQQVTLSCSPISGHRSVSWYQQTPGQGLQFLFEYFSETQRNKGNFPGRFSGRQFSNSRSEMNVSTLELGDSALYLCASSLGQWAEAFFGQGTRLTVV.

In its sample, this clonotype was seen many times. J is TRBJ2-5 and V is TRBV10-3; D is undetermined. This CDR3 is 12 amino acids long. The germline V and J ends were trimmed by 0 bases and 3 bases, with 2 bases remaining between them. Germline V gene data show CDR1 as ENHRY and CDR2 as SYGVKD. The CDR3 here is CAISESEETQYF. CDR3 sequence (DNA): TGTGCCATCAGTGAGTCGGAAGAGACCCAGTACTTC.

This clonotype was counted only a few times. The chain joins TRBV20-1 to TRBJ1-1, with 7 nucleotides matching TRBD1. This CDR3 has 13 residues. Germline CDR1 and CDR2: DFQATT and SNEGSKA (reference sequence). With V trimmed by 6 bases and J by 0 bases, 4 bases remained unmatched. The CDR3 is CSATGALNTEAFF. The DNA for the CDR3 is TGCAGTGCAACAGGGGCCTTGAACACTGAAGCTTTCTTT.

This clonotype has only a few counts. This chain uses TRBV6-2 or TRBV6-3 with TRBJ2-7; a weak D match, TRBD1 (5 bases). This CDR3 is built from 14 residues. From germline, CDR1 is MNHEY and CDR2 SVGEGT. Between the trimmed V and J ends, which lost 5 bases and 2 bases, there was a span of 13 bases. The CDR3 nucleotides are TGTGCCAGCAGTGCCTCAGGGAACCCCTACGAGCAGTACTTC. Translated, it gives CASSASGNPYEQYF.

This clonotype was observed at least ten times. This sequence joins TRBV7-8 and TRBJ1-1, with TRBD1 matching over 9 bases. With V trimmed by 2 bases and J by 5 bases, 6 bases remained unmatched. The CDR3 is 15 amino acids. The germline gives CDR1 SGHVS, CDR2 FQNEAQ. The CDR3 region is CASSLPGQGRTEAFF. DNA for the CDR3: TGTGCCAGCAGCTTACCGGGACAGGGTCGTACTGAAGCTTTCTTT.

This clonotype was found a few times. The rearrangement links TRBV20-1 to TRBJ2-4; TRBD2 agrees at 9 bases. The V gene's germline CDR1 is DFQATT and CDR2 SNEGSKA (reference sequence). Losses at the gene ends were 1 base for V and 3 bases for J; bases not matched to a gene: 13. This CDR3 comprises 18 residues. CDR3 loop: CSARGLAGVNKDKNIQYF. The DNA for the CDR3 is TGCAGTGCTAGAGGGTTAGCGGGAGTCAATAAGGACAAAAACATTCAGTACTTC.

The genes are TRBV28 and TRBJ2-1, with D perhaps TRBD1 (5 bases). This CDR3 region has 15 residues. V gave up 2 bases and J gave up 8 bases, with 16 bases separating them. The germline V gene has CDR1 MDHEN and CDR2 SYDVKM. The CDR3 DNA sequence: TGTGCCAGCAGTTTAGGGTTAGGGGTTTCACATGAGCAGTTCTTC. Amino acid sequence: CASSLGLGVSHEQFF.

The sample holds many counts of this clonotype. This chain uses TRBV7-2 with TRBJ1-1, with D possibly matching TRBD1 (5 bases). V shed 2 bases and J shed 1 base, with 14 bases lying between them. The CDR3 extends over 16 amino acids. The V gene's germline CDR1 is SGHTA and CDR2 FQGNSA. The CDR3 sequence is CASSLKGAGGNTEAFF. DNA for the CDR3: TGTGCCAGCAGCTTAAAAGGGGCGGGGGGGAACACTGAAGCTTTCTTT.

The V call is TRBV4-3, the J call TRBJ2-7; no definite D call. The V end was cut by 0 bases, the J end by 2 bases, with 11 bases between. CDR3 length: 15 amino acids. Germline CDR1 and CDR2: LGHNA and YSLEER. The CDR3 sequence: CASSQDLTTTYEQYF. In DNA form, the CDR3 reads TGCGCCAGCAGCCAAGATCTCACGACAACCTACGAGCAGTACTTC.

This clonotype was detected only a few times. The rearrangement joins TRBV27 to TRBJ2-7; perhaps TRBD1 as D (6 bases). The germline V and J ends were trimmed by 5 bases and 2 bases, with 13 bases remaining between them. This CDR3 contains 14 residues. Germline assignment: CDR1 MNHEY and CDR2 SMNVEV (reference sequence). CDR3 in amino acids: CASSPYRETYEQYF. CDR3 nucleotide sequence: TGTGCCAGCAGTCCATACAGGGAAACCTACGAGCAGTACTTC.

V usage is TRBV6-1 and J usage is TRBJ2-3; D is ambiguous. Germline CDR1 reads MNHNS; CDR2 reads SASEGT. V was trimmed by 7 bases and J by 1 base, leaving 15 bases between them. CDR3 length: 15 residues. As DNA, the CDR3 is TGTGCCAGCACCCCATTAACTGGGGGCACAGATACGCAGTATTTT. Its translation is CASTPLTGGTDTQYF.

The CDR3 loop is CATTTPTGNTEAFF. The CDR3 bases are TGTGCCACCACTACTCCGACAGGGAACACTGAAGCTTTCTTT. This chain connects TRBV6-5 to TRBJ1-1, with a tentative D call TRBD1 (6 bases). This CDR3 spans 14 amino acids. Germline CDR1 and CDR2: MNHEY and SVGAGI. V lost 10 bases, J lost 1 base, and 16 bases lay in between.